A selection of T cell receptor beta chains follows, all from one sample in a study of graft-versus-host responses after intestinal transplantation. No antigen is known for these receptors. Sequencing was performed with immunoSEQ multiplex PCR; in TCRdb, only in-frame clones are kept and a portion is missing. The data show approximately 89,000 clones, more than 85% seen once. The sample consisted of unstimulated CD4+ T cells sorted from spleen or lymph node cells, taken before intestinal transplant. The receptors here all came from a human donor who received an intestinal transplant. Both conserved end residues are part of each CDR3. Each record gives: V gene, J gene, clone size, D gene, CDR3 protein, CDR3 DNA. The D gene is left open where the match is weak. Where a row states a size, it is once, few, many or the class of an expanded clone; other rows omit it.

TRBV7-6,TRBJ2-2,-,TRBD1,CASSRTPGTGGTGELFF,TGTGCCAGCAGCCGCACCCCCGGGACAGGGGGAACCGGGGAGCTGTTTTTT
TRBV11-2,TRBJ2-1,-,TRBD2,CASSGRLAGAGNEQFF,TGTGCCAGCAGCGGCAGGCTAGCGGGAGCGGGAAATGAGCAGTTCTTC
TRBV5-5,TRBJ2-7,-,TRBD1,CASRYGTGLYYEQYF,TGTGCCAGCAGATACGGGACAGGGCTATACTACGAGCAGTACTTC
TRBV4-1,TRBJ1-1,-,-,CASSHRIRGAGRETLNTEAFF,TGCGCCAGCAGCCACCGCATCCGTGGGGCAGGGAGGGAGACATTGAACACTGAAGCTTTCTTT
TRBV5-1,TRBJ1-2,-,TRBD1,CASSPGQGTHGYTF,TGCGCCAGCAGCCCTGGACAGGGGACCCATGGCTACACCTTC
TRBV5-1,TRBJ2-2,-,TRBD2,CASSLWAGGLTGELFF,TGCGCCAGCAGCTTGTGGGCGGGAGGTTTGACCGGGGAGCTGTTTTTT
TRBV28,TRBJ1-2,once,-,CASSVQGDYGYTF,TGTGCCAGCAGTGTACAGGGAGACTATGGCTACACCTTC
TRBV25-1,TRBJ2-7,once,-,CASSEYGWAGDEQYF,TGTGCCAGCAGTGAATATGGGTGGGCAGGGGACGAGCAGTACTTC
TRBV5-1,TRBJ2-7,once,TRBD1,CASSPMSGGEQYF,TGCGCCAGCAGCCCGATGTCAGGGGGCGAGCAGTACTTC
TRBV2,TRBJ1-2,once,-,CASSREINYGYTF,TGTGCCAGCAGTAGGGAGATTAACTATGGCTACACCTTC
TRBV6-5,TRBJ2-7,few,-,CASSNRAYEQYF,TGTGCCAGCAGTAACAGGGCCTACGAGCAGTACTTC
TRBV11-2,TRBJ1-5,-,-,CASSLVSGFNQPQHF,TGTGCCAGCAGCTTAGTTTCCGGGTTCAATCAGCCCCAGCATTTT
TRBV4-2,TRBJ2-6,-,TRBD1,CASSQAGTGVSGANVLTF,TGTGCCAGCAGCCAAGCGGGGACAGGCGTCTCTGGGGCCAACGTCCTGACTTTC
TRBV7-9,TRBJ1-4,-,-,CASSRGLDSATNEKLFF,TGTGCCAGCAGCCGAGGGCTAGATAGTGCAACTAATGAAAAACTGTTTTTT
TRBV4-2,TRBJ1-2,-,TRBD1,CASSQDQGVYGYTF,TGTGCCAGCAGCCAAGACCAGGGGGTCTATGGCTACACCTTC
TRBV4-1,TRBJ1-1,-,-,CASNTIYGEAFF,TGCGCCAGCAATACTATATATGGTGAAGCTTTCTTT
TRBV29-1,TRBJ2-5,once,TRBD2,CSAGRGQETQYF,TGCAGCGCCGGGAGGGGGCAAGAGACCCAGTACTTC
TRBV10-1,TRBJ1-6,few,TRBD1,CASSQDRGNSPLHF,TGCGCCAGCAGTCAAGACAGGGGCAATTCACCCCTCCACTTT
TRBV4-1,TRBJ2-3,-,-,CASSQLFDRSILYADTQYF,TGCGCCAGCAGCCAACTTTTTGACAGGTCGATACTGTACGCAGATACGCAGTATTTT
TRBV5-4,TRBJ1-1,-,TRBD1,CASSPRDRAPNTEAFF,TGTGCCAGCAGCCCGCGGGACAGGGCACCGAACACTGAAGCTTTCTTT
TRBV9,TRBJ2-3,-,-,CASSVSGRVADTQYF,TGTGCCAGCAGCGTTAGCGGCAGGGTAGCAGATACGCAGTATTTT
TRBV15,TRBJ2-7,-,TRBD2,CATTSGLSSYEQYF,TGTGCCACCACTAGCGGGTTGAGCTCCTACGAGCAGTACTTC
TRBV6-5,TRBJ2-7,-,-,CASSYSGKAYEQYF,TGTGCCAGCAGCTACTCCGGGAAGGCCTACGAGCAGTACTTC
TRBV9,TRBJ2-3,-,-,CASSVVAPATGFSTDTQYF,TGTGCCAGCAGCGTAGTAGCCCCCGCCACCGGGTTCAGCACAGATACGCAGTATTTT
TRBV23-1,TRBJ1-2,-,-,CASSHYQEELGYTF,TGCGCCAGCAGCCACTATCAGGAGGAGTTAGGCTACACCTTC
TRBV7-9,TRBJ2-5,-,TRBD1,CASSLLGQGDRETQYF,TGTGCCAGCAGCCTACTCGGACAGGGAGATCGGGAGACCCAGTACTTC
TRBV6-6,TRBJ2-2,-,-,CASSNTGGAGELFF,TGTGCCAGCAGTAATACAGGTGGAGCCGGGGAGCTGTTTTTT
TRBV30,TRBJ1-2,-,-,CAWSPAWAYGEANYGYTF,TGTGCCTGGAGTCCAGCTTGGGCCTACGGGGAAGCTAACTATGGCTACACCTTC
TRBV5-1,TRBJ1-2,once,TRBD1,CASSSRTGNNYGYTF,TGCGCCAGCAGCTCGAGGACAGGAAATAACTATGGCTACACCTTC
TRBV9,TRBJ1-5,-,-,CASSPDSYSNQPQHF,TGTGCCAGCAGCCCTGACAGTTATAGCAATCAGCCCCAGCATTTT
TRBV9,TRBJ2-1,-,-,CASSVQASYNEQFF,TGTGCCAGCAGCGTTCAGGCCTCCTACAATGAGCAGTTCTTC
TRBV2,TRBJ1-1,few,-,CASRDYTEAFF,TGTGCCAGCAGGGACTACACTGAAGCTTTCTTT
TRBV7-2,TRBJ2-3,-,TRBD1,CASSLGQGWDTQYF,TGTGCCAGCAGCTTAGGACAGGGTTGGGATACGCAGTATTTT
TRBV6-1,TRBJ2-5,-,-,CASSEDRQETQYF,TGTGCCAGCAGCGAAGACAGGCAAGAGACCCAGTACTTC
TRBV5-1,TRBJ2-1,-,-,CASSLGQRYDNEQFF,TGCGCCAGCAGCTTAGGACAGAGATATGATAATGAGCAGTTCTTC
TRBV9,TRBJ1-3,-,-,CASSVAASRGTGNTIYF,TGTGCCAGCAGCGTGGCTGCGAGTAGGGGGACTGGAAACACCATATATTTT
TRBV11-2,TRBJ1-3,-,-,CASRQVAGNTIYF,TGTGCCAGCAGACAGGTGGCTGGAAACACCATATATTTT
TRBV6-1,TRBJ1-2,-,TRBD1,CASRLRQGGDGYTF,TGTGCCAGCAGACTACGACAAGGGGGCGATGGCTACACCTTC
TRBV7-9,TRBJ1-4,-,-,CAVQVGPSPGKLFF,TGTGCCGTACAAGTGGGTCCTTCGCCGGGAAAACTGTTTTTT
TRBV9,TRBJ2-3,-,TRBD2,CASSRRQRGRTSGDTQYF,TGTGCCAGCAGCCGCCGCCAAAGGGGGAGGACTAGCGGGGATACGCAGTATTTT
TRBV19,TRBJ1-2,-,TRBD1,CASSSTGGGYTF,TGTGCCAGTAGTTCGACAGGGGGTGGCTACACCTTC
TRBV7-2,TRBJ2-7,-,-,CASSTRGLSYEQYF,TGTGCCAGCAGCACCAGGGGCCTCTCCTACGAGCAGTACTTC
TRBV13,TRBJ2-5,-,TRBD2,CASKTSGRPEGTQYF,TGTGCCAGCAAAACTAGCGGGAGGCCTGAAGGGACCCAGTACTTC
TRBV6-6,TRBJ2-6,-,-,CASSGQAGANVLTF,TGTGCCAGCAGTGGCCAGGCTGGGGCCAACGTCCTGACTTTC
TRBV19,TRBJ2-7,-,TRBD2,CASSMAPSGYYYEQYF,TGTGCCAGTAGTATGGCGCCTAGCGGGTATTACTACGAGCAGTACTTC
TRBV5-6,TRBJ1-2,once,-,CASSLERRSYGYTF,TGTGCCAGCAGCTTGGAACGCCGCAGTTATGGCTACACCTTC
TRBV7-6,TRBJ2-1,-,TRBD1,CASSFGTGGYNEQFF,TGTGCCAGCAGCTTTGGGACAGGGGGCTACAATGAGCAGTTCTTC